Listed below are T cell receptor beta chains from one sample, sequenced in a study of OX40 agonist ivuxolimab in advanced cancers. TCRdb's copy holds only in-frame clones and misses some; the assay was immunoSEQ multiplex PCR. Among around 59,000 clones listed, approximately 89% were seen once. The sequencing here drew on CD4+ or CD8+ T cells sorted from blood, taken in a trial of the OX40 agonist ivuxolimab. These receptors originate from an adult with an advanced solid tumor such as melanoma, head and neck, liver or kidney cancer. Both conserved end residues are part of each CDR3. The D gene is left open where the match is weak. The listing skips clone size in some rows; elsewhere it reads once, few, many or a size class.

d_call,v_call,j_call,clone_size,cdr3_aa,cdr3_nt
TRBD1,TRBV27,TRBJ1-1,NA,CASSLEGTGPDGNTEAFF,TGTGCCAGCAGTTTAGAGGGGACAGGGCCCGACGGGAACACTGAAGCTTTCTTT
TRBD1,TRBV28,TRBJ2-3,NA,CASSASGTALGDTQYF,TGTGCCAGCAGTGCCTCCGGGACAGCACTCGGAGATACGCAGTATTTT
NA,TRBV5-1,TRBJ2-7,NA,CASSYGRGEQYF,TGCGCCAGCAGCTACGGTCGGGGCGAGCAGTACTTC
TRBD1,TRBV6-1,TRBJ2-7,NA,CASSVDRGGDEQYF,TGTGCCAGCAGTGTCGACAGGGGAGGCGACGAGCAGTACTTC
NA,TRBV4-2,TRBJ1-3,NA,CASSQDPQAGNTIYF,TGTGCCAGCAGCCAAGATCCGCAAGCTGGAAACACCATATATTTT
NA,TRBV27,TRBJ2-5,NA,CASSHYSRWSGTQYF,TGTGCCAGCAGCCACTATTCGAGGTGGTCTGGGACCCAGTACTTC
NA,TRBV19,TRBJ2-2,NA,CASSLEPGGNTGELFF,TGTGCCAGTAGTCTGGAACCCGGGGGTAACACCGGGGAGCTGTTTTTT
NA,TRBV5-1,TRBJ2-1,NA,CASSLGNRVNEQFF,TGCGCCAGCAGCTTGGGAAACAGGGTAAATGAGCAGTTCTTC
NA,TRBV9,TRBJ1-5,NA,CASSVQPGSNQPQHF,TGTGCCAGCAGCGTACAACCAGGGAGCAATCAGCCCCAGCATTTT
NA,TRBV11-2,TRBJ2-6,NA,CASSAIQGANVLTF,TGTGCCAGCAGCGCAATACAGGGAGCCAACGTCCTGACTTTC
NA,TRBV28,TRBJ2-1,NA,CASSSIRSLNNEQFF,TGTGCCAGCAGTTCAATTCGGTCCCTAAACAATGAGCAGTTCTTC
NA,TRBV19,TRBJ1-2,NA,CASNGPRDYGYTF,TGTGCCAGTAATGGGCCCAGGGACTATGGCTACACCTTC
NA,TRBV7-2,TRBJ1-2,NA,CASSLAPTGRGYTF,TGTGCCAGCAGCTTAGCGCCTACAGGACGGGGCTACACCTTC
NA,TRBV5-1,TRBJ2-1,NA,CASSPRISYNEQFF,TGCGCCAGCAGCCCACGTATCTCCTACAATGAGCAGTTCTTC
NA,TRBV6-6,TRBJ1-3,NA,CAGSQTSGNTIYF,TGTGCTGGCAGCCAGACATCTGGAAACACCATATATTTT
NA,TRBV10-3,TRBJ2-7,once,CAISEREAGPHEQYF,TGTGCCATCAGTGAGAGGGAGGCGGGCCCCCACGAGCAGTACTTC
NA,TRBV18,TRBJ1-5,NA,CASSPNQAPNQPQHF,TGTGCCAGCTCGCCAAACCAGGCGCCCAATCAGCCCCAGCATTTT
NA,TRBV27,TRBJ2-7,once,CASSLGRFSSYEQYF,TGTGCCAGCAGTTTGGGCCGTTTTTCCTCCTACGAGCAGTACTTC
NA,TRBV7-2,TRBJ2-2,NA,CASSLVPGELFF,TGTGCCAGCAGCTTAGTCCCCGGGGAGCTGTTTTTT